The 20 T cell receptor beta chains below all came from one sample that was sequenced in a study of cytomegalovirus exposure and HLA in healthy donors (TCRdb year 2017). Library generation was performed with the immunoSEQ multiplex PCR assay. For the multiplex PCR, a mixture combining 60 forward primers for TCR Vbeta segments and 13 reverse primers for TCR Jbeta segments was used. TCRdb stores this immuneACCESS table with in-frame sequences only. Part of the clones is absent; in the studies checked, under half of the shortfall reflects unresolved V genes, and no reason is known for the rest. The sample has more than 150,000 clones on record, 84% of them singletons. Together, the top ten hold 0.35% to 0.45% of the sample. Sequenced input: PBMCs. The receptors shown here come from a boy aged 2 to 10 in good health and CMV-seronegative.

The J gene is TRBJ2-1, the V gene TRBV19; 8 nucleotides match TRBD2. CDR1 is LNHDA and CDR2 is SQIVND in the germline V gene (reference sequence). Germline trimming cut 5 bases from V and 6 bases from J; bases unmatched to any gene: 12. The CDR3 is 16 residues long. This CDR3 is CASSGTGTSFSNEQFF. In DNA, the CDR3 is TGTGCCAGTAGTGGCACCGGGACTAGTTTTTCCAATGAGCAGTTCTTC.

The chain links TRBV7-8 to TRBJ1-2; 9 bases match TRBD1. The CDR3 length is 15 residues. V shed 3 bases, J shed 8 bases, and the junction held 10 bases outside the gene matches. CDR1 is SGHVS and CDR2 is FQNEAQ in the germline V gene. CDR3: CASSFARDRARGYTF. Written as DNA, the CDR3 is TGTGCCAGCAGCTTTGCACGGGACAGGGCTAGAGGCTACACCTTC.

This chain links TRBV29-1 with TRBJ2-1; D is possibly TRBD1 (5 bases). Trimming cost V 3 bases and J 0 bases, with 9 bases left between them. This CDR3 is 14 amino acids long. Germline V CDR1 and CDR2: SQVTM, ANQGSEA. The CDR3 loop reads CSVERQLSYNEQFF. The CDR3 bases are TGCAGCGTTGAGAGACAGCTCTCCTACAATGAGCAGTTCTTC.

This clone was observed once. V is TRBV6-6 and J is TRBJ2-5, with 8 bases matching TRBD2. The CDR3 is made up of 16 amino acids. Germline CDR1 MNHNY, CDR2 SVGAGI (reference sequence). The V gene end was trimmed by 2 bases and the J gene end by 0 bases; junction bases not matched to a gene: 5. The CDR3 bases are TGTGCCAGCAGTTACCTACTAGCGGTAAACCAAGAGACCCAGTACTTC. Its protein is CASSYLLAVNQETQYF.

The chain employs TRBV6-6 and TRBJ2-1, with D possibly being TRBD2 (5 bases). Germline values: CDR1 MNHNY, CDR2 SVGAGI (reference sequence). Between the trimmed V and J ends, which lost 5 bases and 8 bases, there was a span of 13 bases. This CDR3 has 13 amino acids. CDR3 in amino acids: CASSQQRLYEQFF. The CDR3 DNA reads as TGTGCCAGCAGTCAGCAGCGGCTCTATGAGCAGTTCTTC.

CDR3 bases: TGTGCCAGCAACCACAGGGTCACGGAGCAGTTCTTC. It translates to CASNHRVTEQFF. This chain uses TRBV6-1 with TRBJ2-1; D is possibly TRBD1 (6 bases). V was trimmed by 7 bases and J by 10 bases, leaving 14 bases between them. Germline values: CDR1 MNHNS, CDR2 SASEGT. CDR3 length: 12 residues.

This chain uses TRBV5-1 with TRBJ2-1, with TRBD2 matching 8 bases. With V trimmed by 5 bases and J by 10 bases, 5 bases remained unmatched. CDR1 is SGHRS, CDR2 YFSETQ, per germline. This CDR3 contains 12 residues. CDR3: CASSPRGGEQFF. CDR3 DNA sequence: TGCGCCAGCAGTCCGCGCGGGGGGGAGCAGTTCTTC.

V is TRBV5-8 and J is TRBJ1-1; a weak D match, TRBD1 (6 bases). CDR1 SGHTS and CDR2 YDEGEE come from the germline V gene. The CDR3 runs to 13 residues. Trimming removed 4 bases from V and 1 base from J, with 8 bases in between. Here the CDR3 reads CASSLDRNTEAFF. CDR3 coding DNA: TGTGCCAGCAGCCTGGACAGGAACACTGAAGCTTTCTTT.

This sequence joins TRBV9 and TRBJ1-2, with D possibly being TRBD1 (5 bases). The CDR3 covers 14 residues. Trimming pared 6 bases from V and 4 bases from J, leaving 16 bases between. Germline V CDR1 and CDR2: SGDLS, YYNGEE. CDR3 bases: TGTGCCAGCACCAGGAGCGGGGGAAGCTATGGCTACACCTTC. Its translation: CASTRSGGSYGYTF.

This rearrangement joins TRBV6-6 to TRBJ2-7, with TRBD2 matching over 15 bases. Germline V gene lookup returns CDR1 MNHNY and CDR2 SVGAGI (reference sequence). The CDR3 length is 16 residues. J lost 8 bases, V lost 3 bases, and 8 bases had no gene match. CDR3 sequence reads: CASSYSGLAGGSQQYF. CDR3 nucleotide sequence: TGTGCCAGCAGTTATTCGGGACTAGCGGGAGGATCTCAGCAGTACTTC.

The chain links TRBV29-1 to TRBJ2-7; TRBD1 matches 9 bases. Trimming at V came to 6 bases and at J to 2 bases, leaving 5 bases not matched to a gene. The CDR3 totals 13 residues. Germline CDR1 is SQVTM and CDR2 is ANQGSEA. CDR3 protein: CSVSRDRAYEQYF. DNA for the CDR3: TGCAGCGTAAGCCGGGACAGGGCCTACGAGCAGTACTTC.

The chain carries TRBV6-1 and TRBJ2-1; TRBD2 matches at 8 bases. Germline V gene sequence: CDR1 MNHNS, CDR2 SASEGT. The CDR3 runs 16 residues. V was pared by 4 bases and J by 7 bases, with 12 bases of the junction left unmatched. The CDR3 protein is CASSGVGAGVSNEQFF. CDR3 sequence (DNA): TGTGCCAGCAGTGGCGTGGGAGCGGGAGTGTCTAATGAGCAGTTCTTC.

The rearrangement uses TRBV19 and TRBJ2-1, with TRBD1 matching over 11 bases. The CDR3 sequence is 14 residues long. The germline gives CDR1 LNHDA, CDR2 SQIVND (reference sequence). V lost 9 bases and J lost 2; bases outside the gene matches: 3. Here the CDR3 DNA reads TGTGCCAGCAAGGACAGGGGGCCCTACAATGAGCAGTTCTTC. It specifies CASKDRGPYNEQFF. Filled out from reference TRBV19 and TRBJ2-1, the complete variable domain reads DGGITQSPKYLFRKEGQNVTLSCEQNLNHDAMYWYRQDPGQGLRLIYYSQIVNDFQKGDIAEGYSVSREKKESFPLTVTSAQKNPTAFYLCASKDRGPYNEQFFGPGTRLTVL.

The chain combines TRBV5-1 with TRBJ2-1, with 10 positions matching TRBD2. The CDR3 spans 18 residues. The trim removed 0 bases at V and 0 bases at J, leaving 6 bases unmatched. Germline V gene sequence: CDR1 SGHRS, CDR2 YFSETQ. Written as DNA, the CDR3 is TGCGCCAGCAGCTTGGCACTAGCGGGGAAGATCTCCTACAATGAGCAGTTCTTC. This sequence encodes CASSLALAGKISYNEQFF.

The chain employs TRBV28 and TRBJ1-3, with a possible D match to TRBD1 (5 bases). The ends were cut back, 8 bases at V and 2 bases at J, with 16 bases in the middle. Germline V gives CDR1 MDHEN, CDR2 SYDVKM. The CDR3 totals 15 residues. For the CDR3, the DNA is TGTGCCAGCCTAGAGGTAAGGGGCCCTGGAAACACCATATATTTT. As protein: CASLEVRGPGNTIYF.

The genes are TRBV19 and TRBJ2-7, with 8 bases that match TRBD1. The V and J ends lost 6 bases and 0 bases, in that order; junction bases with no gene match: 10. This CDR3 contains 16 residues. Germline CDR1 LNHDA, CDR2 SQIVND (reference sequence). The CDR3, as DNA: TGTGCCAGTAGGTTACAAGGACAGGGAGGCTCCTACGAGCAGTACTTC. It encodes CASRLQGQGGSYEQYF.

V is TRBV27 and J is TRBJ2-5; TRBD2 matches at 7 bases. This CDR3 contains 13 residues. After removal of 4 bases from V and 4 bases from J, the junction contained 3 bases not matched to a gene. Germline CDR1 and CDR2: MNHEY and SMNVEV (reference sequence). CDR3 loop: CASSWGGRETQYF. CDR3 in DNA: TGTGCCAGCAGTTGGGGCGGGAGAGAGACCCAGTACTTC.

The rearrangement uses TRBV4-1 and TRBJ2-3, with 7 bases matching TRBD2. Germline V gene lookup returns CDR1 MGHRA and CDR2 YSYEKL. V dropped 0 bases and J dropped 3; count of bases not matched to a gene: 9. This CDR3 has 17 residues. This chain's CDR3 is CASSQEKSGLTTDTQYF. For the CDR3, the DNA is TGCGCCAGCAGCCAAGAGAAATCGGGACTAACAACAGATACGCAGTATTTT.

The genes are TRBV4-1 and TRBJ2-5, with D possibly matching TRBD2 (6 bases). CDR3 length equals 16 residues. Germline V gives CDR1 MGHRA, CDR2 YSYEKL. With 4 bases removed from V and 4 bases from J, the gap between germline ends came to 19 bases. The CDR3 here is CASSRVRLVTSETQYF. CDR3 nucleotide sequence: TGCGCCAGCAGCCGGGTGAGACTAGTCACCTCAGAGACCCAGTACTTC.

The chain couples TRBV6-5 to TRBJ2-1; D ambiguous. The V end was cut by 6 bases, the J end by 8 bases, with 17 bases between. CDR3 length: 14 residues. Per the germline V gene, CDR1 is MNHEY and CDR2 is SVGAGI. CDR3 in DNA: TGTGCCAGCAGCCCATTCAGGCGTAGAGATGAGCAGTTCTTC. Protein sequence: CASSPFRRRDEQFF.